The 9 T cell receptor beta chains presented below share a single source sample, sequenced in a study of lymphopenia after photon versus proton radiotherapy. Here immunoSEQ multiplex PCR was the method, and the copy in TCRdb shows in-frame clones only, minus some. The sample comprises fewer than 50,000 clones, over 75% of which are singletons, and 2.2% rests with the top ten. The sample was peripheral blood, taken from a patient treated with photon-based radiotherapy. The receptors were gathered from a man aged 40-50 years with gastric cancer.

This clone was seen just once. V and J are TRBV7-2 and TRBJ2-5, with D possibly called TRBD1 or TRBD2 (6 bases each). This CDR3 contains 13 residues. Germline CDR1 SGHTA, CDR2 FQGNSA. V was shortened by 3 bases and J by 5 bases, with 10 bases between the two germline ends. The DNA for the CDR3 is TGTGCCAGCAGCTTGCAGGGGAGGGAGACCCAGTACTTC. Amino acids: CASSLQGRETQYF.

This chain uses TRBV6-1 with TRBJ1-1, with 7 bases aligning to TRBD1. This CDR3 has 14 amino acids. V dropped 6 bases and J dropped 4; count of bases not matched to a gene: 8. The germline gives CDR1 MNHNS, CDR2 SASEGT. This CDR3 is CASRPTGAGTEAFF. CDR3 DNA: TGTGCCAGCAGACCTACAGGGGCAGGCACTGAAGCTTTCTTT.

On this clone itself: The identical CDR3 is also encoded by other nucleotide sequences in the sample. The chain couples TRBV19 to TRBJ2-1; D gene ambiguous. The germline V gene encodes CDR1 LNHDA and CDR2 SQIVND (reference sequence). V lost 0 bases and J lost 10, with 10 bases in between. This CDR3 spans 13 amino acids. CDR3 coding DNA: TGTGCCAGTAGTATAGATGGACGGCTAGAGCAGTTCTTC. It codes for CASSIDGRLEQFF.

The chain carries TRBV6-1 and TRBJ1-5; D uncertain. CDR1 is MNHNS, CDR2 SASEGT, per germline. V dropped 1 base and J dropped 6 bases, with 1 base sitting between them. The CDR3 has 11 residues. For the CDR3, the DNA is TGTGCCAGCAGTGAAGGTCAGCCCCAGCATTTT. It translates to CASSEGQPQHF.

The J gene is TRBJ1-2, the V gene TRBV4-3, with 10 bases that match TRBD1. CDR3 length: 15 amino acids. After removal of 7 bases from V and 6 bases from J, the junction contained 11 bases not matched to a gene. Germline lookup yields CDR1 LGHNA and CDR2 YSLEER. The CDR3 spells CASNRDRGQRDGYTF. CDR3 sequence (DNA): TGCGCCAGCAACCGCGACAGGGGGCAAAGGGATGGCTACACCTTC.

The chain has TRBV5-1 and TRBJ1-1; D is undetermined. Germline-derived CDR1 and CDR2 are SGHRS and YFSETQ. CDR3 length equals 13 residues. V was cut by 4 bases and J by 1 base, with 8 bases left in between. CDR3: CASSPVGNTEAFF. DNA for the CDR3: TGCGCCAGCAGCCCTGTGGGGAACACTGAAGCTTTCTTT.

J is TRBJ2-2 and V is TRBV7-9; weak D call: TRBD1 (6 bases). The CDR3 spans 15 residues. Trimming removed 3 bases from V and 0 bases from J, with 8 bases in between. Germline loops: CDR1 SEHNR, CDR2 FQNEAQ (reference sequence). This CDR3 is CASSFGQTNTGELFF. CDR3 DNA: TGTGCCAGCAGCTTTGGACAGACGAACACCGGGGAGCTGTTTTTT.

This sequence joins TRBV18 and TRBJ2-1; 7 positions agree with TRBD1. Trimming removed 3 bases from V and 5 bases from J; junction bases left unmatched: 4. The CDR3 is 14 residues long. Germline CDR1 reads KGHSH; CDR2 reads LQKENI. CDR3 sequence reads: CASSPRTGHNEQFF. Written as DNA, the CDR3 is TGTGCCAGCTCACCGAGGACAGGACACAATGAGCAGTTCTTC.

This chain links TRBV9 with TRBJ1-5; weak D call: TRBD1 (5 bases). Trimming stripped 3 bases from V and 3 bases from J, with 10 bases between. The CDR3 length is 14 residues. Germline-derived CDR1 and CDR2 are SGDLS and YYNGEE. This CDR3 reads CASSAGTINQPQHF. The CDR3 DNA sequence: TGTGCCAGCAGCGCCGGGACTATCAATCAGCCCCAGCATTTT.